The clone carrying this T cell receptor (beta chain) was found once. Its antigen is not known. CDR3 length: 12 amino acids. The V gene's germline CDR1 is MDHEN and CDR2 SYDVKM. The V end lost 7 bases, the J end lost 10 bases, and 14 bases lay between the germline ends. Clones were sequenced by immunoSEQ multiplex PCR, and TCRdb holds only the in-frame ones, with some missing. The data show around 340,000 clones, with 75% to 90% seen just once and about 10% held by the top ten. Stated treatment: around 19 received Ad26.COV2.S at low or high dose, single or two shots; 5 received placebo; per-sample allocation not given. Day 63 after the first injection of vaccine or placebo was the sampling time. This specimen belongs to a study of Ad26.COV2.S vaccination and SARS-CoV-2 variants. Study outcomes and limitations: Vaccinated and placebo-treated recipients had similar non-spike TCR breadth.

This clonotype was obtained from a person aged 18-60 years who received the Ad26.COV2.S COVID-19 vaccine or a placebo. The specimen was peripheral blood, collected in a trial of Ad26.COV2.S vaccine versus placebo. The genes are TRBV28 and TRBJ2-1; D is perhaps TRBD2 (5 bases). DNA for the CDR3: TGTGCCAGCACTCGGACTCACCCCGAGCAGTTCTTC. Its translation: CASTRTHPEQFF.